This paragraph covers one TCR beta chain sequence. The protocol was immunoSEQ multiplex PCR, while the TCRdb copy is restricted to in-frame clones and leaves out a portion. The repertoire has about 160,000 clones, around 95% of them found once; the top ten carry 7.5% to 8.5%. The sample is drawn from a study of control samples from healthy donors and cancer patients. Trimming took off 1 base at V and 3 bases at J, with 4 bases between the two ends. CDR3 length: 12 residues. Germline loops: CDR1 LNHNV, CDR2 YYDKDF (reference sequence). The sample consisted of blood. The chain employs TRBV15 and TRBJ2-7; no reliable D call. The sequence was obtained from a woman in her forties in good health. The CDR3 DNA sequence: TGTGCCACCAGCAGAGGGTACTACGAGCAGTACTTC. Its translation is CATSRGYYEQYF.